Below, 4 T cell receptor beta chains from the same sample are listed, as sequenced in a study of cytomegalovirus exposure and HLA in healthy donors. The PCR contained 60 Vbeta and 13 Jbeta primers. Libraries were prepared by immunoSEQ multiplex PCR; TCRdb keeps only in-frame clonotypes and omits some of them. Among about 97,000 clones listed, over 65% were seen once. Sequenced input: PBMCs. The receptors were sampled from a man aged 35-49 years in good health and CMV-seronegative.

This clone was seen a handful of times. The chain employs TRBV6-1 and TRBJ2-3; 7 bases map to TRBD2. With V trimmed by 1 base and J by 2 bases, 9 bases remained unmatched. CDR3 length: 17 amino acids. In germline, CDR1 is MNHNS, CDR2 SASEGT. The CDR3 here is CASSEVSGGGYTDTQYF. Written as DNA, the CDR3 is TGTGCCAGCAGTGAAGTATCCGGCGGGGGATACACAGATACGCAGTATTTT.

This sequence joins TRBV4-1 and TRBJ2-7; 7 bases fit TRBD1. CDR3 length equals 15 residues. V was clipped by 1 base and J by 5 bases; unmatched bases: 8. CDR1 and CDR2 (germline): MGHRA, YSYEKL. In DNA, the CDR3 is TGCGCCAGCAGCCAAGGATGGGGACAGCTGAACGAGCAGTACTTC. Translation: CASSQGWGQLNEQYF.

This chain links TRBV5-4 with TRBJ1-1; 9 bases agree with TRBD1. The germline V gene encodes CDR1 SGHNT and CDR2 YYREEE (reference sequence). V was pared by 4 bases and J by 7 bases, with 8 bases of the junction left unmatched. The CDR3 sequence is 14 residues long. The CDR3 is CASSHPGQGSEAFF. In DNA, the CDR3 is TGTGCCAGCAGCCACCCGGGACAGGGTAGTGAAGCTTTCTTT. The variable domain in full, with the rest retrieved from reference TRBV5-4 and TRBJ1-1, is ETGVTQSPTHLIKTRGQQVTLRCSSQSGHNTVSWYQQALGQGPQFIFQYYREEENGRGNFPPRFSGLQFPNYSSELNVNALELDDSALYLCASSHPGQGSEAFFGQGTRLTVV.

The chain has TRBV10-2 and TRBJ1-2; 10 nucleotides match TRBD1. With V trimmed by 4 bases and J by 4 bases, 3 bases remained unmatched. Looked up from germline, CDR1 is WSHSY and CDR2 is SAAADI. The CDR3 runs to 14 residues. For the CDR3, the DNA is TGCGCCAGCAGTGTGGACAGGGGGGTCTATGGCTACACCTTC. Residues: CASSVDRGVYGYTF.